A selection of T cell receptor beta chains follows, all from one sample in a study of technical replicates of blood from several donors. The data were produced by immunoSEQ multiplex PCR, yet TCRdb's version contains in-frame clones alone and is incomplete. Of tens of thousands of clones in the sample, about 97% were seen once. Sequencing was done on a sample of T cells isolated from PBMCs. These receptors were collected from a human donor in good health. The CDR3 runs from the conserved cysteine through the conserved F or W. The D gene is left open where the match is weak. Only some rows state a clone size, as once, few, many or a class for expanded clones.

abundance	v_gene	j_gene	d_gene	CDR3aa	CDR3nt
.	TRBV7-9	TRBJ2-7	.	CASSLGARSYEQYF	TGTGCCAGCAGCCTGGGGGCACGCTCCTACGAGCAGTACTTC
.	TRBV7-9	TRBJ2-1	TRBD2	CATEPSGGEGYNEQFF	TGTGCCACAGAACCTTCGGGGGGGGAGGGTTACAATGAGCAGTTCTTC
.	TRBV4-1	TRBJ2-1	TRBD2	CASSQDPETSGSFNEQFF	TGCGCCAGCAGCCAAGATCCGGAGACTAGCGGGAGCTTCAATGAGCAGTTCTTC
.	TRBV5-1	TRBJ1-5	.	CASSVGASNQPQHF	TGCGCCAGCAGCGTGGGGGCTAGCAATCAGCCCCAGCATTTT
.	TRBV11-3	TRBJ1-1	.	CASSRWGGNTEAFF	TGTGCCAGCAGCCGCTGGGGGGGTAACACTGAAGCTTTCTTT
.	TRBV11-3	TRBJ2-2	TRBD2	CASRGLAGSTGELFF	TGTGCCAGCAGGGGACTAGCGGGATCCACCGGGGAGCTGTTTTTT
.	TRBV5-1	TRBJ1-1	.	CASSLALGPKGTEAFF	TGCGCCAGCAGCTTGGCTTTGGGTCCGAAGGGGACTGAAGCTTTCTTT
.	TRBV7-9	TRBJ1-1	.	CASSPGGTEAFF	TGTGCCAGCAGTCCCGGTGGCACTGAAGCTTTCTTT
.	TRBV11-3	TRBJ1-2	TRBD1	CASSYKTGAGYTF	TGTGCCAGCAGCTACAAGACAGGGGCCGGCTACACCTTC
once	TRBV30	TRBJ2-1	TRBD1	CAWSVGTGPNEQFF	TGTGCCTGGAGTGTAGGGACAGGGCCAAATGAGCAGTTCTTC
.	TRBV29-1	TRBJ2-5	.	CSVVPRADETQYF	TGCAGCGTTGTACCGAGGGCGGACGAGACCCAGTACTTC
.	TRBV4-1	TRBJ1-1	.	CASSQGALRGPKNTEAFF	TGCGCCAGCAGCCAAGGAGCTCTCAGGGGCCCTAAGAACACTGAAGCTTTCTTT
.	TRBV4-1	TRBJ2-5	.	CASSRTPEEETQYF	TGCGCCAGCAGCCGGACCCCGGAGGAAGAGACCCAGTACTTC
.	TRBV9	TRBJ1-5	TRBD1	CASSVRGLTGTGRAHSNQPQHF	TGTGCCAGCAGCGTCAGGGGGCTTACCGGGACAGGGAGGGCCCATAGCAATCAGCCCCAGCATTTT